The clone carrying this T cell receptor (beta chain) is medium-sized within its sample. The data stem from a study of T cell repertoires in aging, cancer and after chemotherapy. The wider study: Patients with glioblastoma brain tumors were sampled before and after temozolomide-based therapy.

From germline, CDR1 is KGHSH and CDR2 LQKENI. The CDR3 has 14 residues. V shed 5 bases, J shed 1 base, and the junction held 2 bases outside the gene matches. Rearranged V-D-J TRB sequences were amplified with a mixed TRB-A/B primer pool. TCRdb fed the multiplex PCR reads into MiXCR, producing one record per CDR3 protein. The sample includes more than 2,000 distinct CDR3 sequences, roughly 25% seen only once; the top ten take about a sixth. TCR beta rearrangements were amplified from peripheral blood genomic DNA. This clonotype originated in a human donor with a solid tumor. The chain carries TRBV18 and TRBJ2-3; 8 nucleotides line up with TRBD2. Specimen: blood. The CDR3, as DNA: TGTGCCAGCTCAGAAGCGGGGGGCACAGATACGCAGTATTTT. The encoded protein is CASSEAGGTDTQYF.